This TCR beta chain was captured by sequencing in a study of T cell responses to AZD1222 COVID-19 vaccine. Study-level background: Doses given second, at about 4 or about 12 weeks, were pooled. Overall study results and limits: Spike regions recognized by vaccine-associated CD4 TCRs spanned the protein, led by 160-218 and 743-854. It should be noted that donors were predominantly white British and more often female, and clonal diversity was possibly underestimated.

In this sample, this clone turned up a few times. The antigen remains unidentified. The table came from immunoSEQ multiplex PCR; TCRdb's copy has only in-frame clones and leaves some out. The data show about 110,000 clones, about 85% seen once. This CDR3 spans 13 amino acids. Germline V gene lookup returns CDR1 SGHRS and CDR2 YFSETQ. Trimming removed 4 bases at V and 4 bases at J, with 11 bases between. The chain carries TRBV5-1 and TRBJ1-2; possibly TRBD1 for D (5 bases). The specimen comprised peripheral blood, sampled on day 0 of AZD1222 vaccination. The sequence was obtained from an adult in good health. CDR3 in DNA: TGCGCCAGCAGCCCGGGGGTCCTCTATGGCTACACCTTC. Residues: CASSPGVLYGYTF. The full variable domain, rest sourced from reference TRBV5-1 and TRBJ1-2, is KAGVTQTPRYLIKTRGQQVTLSCSPISGHRSVSWYQQTPGQGLQFLFEYFSETQRNKGNFPGRFSGRQFSNSRSEMNVSTLELGDSALYLCASSPGVLYGYTFGSGTRLTVV.